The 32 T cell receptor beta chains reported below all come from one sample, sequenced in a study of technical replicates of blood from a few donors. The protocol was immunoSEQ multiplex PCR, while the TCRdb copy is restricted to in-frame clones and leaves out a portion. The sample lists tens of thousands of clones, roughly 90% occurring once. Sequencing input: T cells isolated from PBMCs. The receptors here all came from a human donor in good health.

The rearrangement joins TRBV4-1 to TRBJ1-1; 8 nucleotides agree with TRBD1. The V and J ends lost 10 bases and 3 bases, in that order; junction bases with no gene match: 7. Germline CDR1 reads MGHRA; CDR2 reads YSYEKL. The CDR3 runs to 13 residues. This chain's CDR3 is CATEGQGDTEAFF. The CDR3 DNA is TGCGCCACCGAAGGACAGGGAGACACTGAAGCTTTCTTT.

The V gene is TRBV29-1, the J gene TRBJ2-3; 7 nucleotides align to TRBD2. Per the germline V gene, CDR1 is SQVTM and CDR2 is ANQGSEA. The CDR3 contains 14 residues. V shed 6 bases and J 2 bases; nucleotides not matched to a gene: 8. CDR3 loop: CSVATAGFTDTQYF. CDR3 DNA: TGCAGCGTCGCGACAGCGGGGTTCACAGATACGCAGTATTTT.

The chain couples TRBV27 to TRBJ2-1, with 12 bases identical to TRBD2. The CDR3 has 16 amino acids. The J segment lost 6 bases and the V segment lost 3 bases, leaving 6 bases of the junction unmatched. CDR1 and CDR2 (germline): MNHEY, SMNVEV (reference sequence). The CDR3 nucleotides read TGTGCCAGCAGTTTCCTTCTAGCGGGAGGGCCCAATGAGCAGTTCTTC. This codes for CASSFLLAGGPNEQFF.

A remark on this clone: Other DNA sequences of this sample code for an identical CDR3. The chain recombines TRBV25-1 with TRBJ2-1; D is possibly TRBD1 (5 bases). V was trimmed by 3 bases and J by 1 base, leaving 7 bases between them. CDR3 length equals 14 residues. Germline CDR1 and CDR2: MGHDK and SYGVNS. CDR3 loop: CASSDSGSYNEQFF. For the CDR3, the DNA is TGTGCCAGCAGTGATTCAGGGTCCTACAATGAGCAGTTCTTC.

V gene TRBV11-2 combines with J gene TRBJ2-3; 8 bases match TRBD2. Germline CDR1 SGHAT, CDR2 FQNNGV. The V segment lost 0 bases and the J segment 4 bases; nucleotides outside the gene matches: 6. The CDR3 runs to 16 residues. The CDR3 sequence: CASSLDAGGVPDTQYF. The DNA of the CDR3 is TGTGCCAGCAGCTTAGACGCGGGAGGCGTTCCAGATACGCAGTATTTT.

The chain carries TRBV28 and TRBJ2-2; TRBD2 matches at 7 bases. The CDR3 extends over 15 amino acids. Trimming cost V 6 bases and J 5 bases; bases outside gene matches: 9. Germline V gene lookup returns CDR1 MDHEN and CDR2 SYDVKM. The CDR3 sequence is CASRGGKVRTGELFF. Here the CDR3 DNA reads TGTGCCAGCAGGGGAGGGAAAGTGAGGACCGGGGAGCTGTTTTTT.

CDR3 DNA sequence: TGCGCCAGCAGCCAAATAGCGGGGAGCTACGAGCAGTACTTC. It translates to CASSQIAGSYEQYF. This chain joins TRBV5-1 and TRBJ2-7; TRBD2 aligns across 8 bases. Germline assignment: CDR1 SGHRS and CDR2 YFSETQ. The CDR3 loop spans 14 amino acids. V trimming: 4 bases; J trimming: 3 bases; junction bases outside the gene matches: 6. The full variable domain, with the rest looked up from reference TRBV5-1 and TRBJ2-7, is KAGVTQTPRYLIKTRGQQVTLSCSPISGHRSVSWYQQTPGQGLQFLFEYFSETQRNKGNFPGRFSGRQFSNSRSEMNVSTLELGDSALYLCASSQIAGSYEQYFGPGTRLTVT.

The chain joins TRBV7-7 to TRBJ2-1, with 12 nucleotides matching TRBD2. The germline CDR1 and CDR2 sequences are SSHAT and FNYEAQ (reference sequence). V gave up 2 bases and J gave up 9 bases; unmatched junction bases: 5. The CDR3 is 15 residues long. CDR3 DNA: TGTGCCAGCAGCTTAAGGACTAGCGGGAATGCTGAGCAGTTCTTC. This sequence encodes CASSLRTSGNAEQFF.

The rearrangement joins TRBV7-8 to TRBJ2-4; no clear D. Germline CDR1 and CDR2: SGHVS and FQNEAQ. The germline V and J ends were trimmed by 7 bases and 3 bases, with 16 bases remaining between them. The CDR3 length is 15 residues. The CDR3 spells CASTPSRQSKNIQYF. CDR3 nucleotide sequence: TGTGCCAGCACCCCTTCCAGGCAGAGCAAAAACATTCAGTACTTC.

The CDR3 spells CASSRTGDGYTF. The CDR3 nucleotides read TGTGCCAGCAGCCGTACAGGGGATGGCTACACCTTC. The gene calls are TRBV7-2 and TRBJ1-2; 7 bases line up with TRBD1. Unmatched junction bases numbered 3, after V lost 5 bases and J lost 6 bases. Germline lookup yields CDR1 SGHTA and CDR2 FQGNSA. The CDR3 loop spans 12 amino acids. The entire variable domain, with the rest obtained from reference TRBV7-2 and TRBJ1-2, is as follows: GAGVSQSPSNKVTEKGKDVELRCDPISGHTALYWYRQSLGQGLEFLIYFQGNSAPDKSGLPSDRFSAERTGGSVSTLTIQRTQQEDSAVYLCASSRTGDGYTFGSGTRLTVV.

CDR3 sequence (DNA): TGTGCCAGCAGTTACCCCAGCGGGGAGCTGTTTTTT. Amino acids: CASSYPSGELFF. The chain carries TRBV6-5 and TRBJ2-2, with no clear D. The CDR3 is made up of 12 amino acids. Germline V lookup: CDR1 MNHEY, CDR2 SVGAGI. V shed 2 bases and J shed 7 bases, with 5 bases lying between them.

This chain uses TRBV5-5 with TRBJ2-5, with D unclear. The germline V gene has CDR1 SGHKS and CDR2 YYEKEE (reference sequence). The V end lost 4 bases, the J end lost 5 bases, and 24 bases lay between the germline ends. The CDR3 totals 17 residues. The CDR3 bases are TGTGCCAGCAGCCCAAATGAGGCTTCCCTGATCGGGGAGACCCAGTACTTC. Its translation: CASSPNEASLIGETQYF.

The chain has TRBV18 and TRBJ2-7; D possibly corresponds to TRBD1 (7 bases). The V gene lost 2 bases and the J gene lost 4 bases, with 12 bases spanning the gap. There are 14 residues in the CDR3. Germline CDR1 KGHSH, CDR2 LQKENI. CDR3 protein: CASSPETGTYEQYF. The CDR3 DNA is TGTGCCAGCTCACCAGAGACAGGGACTTACGAGCAGTACTTC.

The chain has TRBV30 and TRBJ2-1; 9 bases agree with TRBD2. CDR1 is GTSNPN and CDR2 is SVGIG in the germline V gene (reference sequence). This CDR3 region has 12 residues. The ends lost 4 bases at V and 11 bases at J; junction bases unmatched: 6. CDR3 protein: CAWMAGGPKQFF. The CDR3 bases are TGTGCCTGGATGGCGGGAGGGCCTAAGCAGTTCTTC.

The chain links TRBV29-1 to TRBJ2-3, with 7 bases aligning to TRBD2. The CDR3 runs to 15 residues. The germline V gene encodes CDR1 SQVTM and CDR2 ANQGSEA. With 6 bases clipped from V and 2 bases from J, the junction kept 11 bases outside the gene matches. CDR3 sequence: CSVDKLAAYTDTQYF. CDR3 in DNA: TGCAGCGTGGATAAGCTAGCGGCTTACACAGATACGCAGTATTTT.

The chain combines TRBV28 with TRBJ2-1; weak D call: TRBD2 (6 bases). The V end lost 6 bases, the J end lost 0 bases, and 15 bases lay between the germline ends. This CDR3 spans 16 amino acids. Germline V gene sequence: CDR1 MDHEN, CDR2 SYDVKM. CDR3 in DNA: TGTGCCAGCAGCCAAATTAGCGGATTCTCCTACAATGAGCAGTTCTTC. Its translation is CASSQISGFSYNEQFF.

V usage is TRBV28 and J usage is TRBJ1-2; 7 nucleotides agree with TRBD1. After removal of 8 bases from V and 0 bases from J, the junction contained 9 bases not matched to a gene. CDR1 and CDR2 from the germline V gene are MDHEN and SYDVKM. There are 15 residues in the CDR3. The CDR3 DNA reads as TGTGCCAGCCTGCGCCAGGGGGACTCTAACTATGGCTACACCTTC. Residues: CASLRQGDSNYGYTF.

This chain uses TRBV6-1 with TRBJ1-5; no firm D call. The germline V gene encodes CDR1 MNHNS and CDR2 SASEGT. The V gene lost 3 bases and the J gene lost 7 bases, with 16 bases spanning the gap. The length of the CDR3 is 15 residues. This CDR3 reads CASSDSIGGSQPQHF. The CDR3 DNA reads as TGTGCCAGCAGTGATTCTATAGGAGGGAGCCAGCCCCAGCATTTT.

CDR3 protein: CASSLRQGENLDEQYF. The CDR3 DNA follows: TGTGCCAGCAGTTTACGACAGGGGGAAAACTTGGACGAGCAGTACTTC. This chain connects TRBV27 to TRBJ2-7; TRBD1 matches at 9 bases. The V gene end was trimmed by 2 bases and the J gene end by 5 bases; junction bases not matched to a gene: 10. Germline assignment: CDR1 MNHEY and CDR2 SMNVEV (reference sequence). The CDR3 sequence is 16 residues long.

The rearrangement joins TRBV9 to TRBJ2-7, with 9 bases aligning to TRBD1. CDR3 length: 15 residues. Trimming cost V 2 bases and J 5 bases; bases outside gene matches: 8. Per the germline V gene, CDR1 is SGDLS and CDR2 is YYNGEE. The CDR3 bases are TGTGCCAGCAGCGTGGCCGGGACAGGGTACAACGAGCAGTACTTC. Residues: CASSVAGTGYNEQYF. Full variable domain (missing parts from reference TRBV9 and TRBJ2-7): DSGVTQTPKHLITATGQRVTLRCSPRSGDLSVYWYQQSLDQGLQFLIQYYNGEERAKGNILERFSAQQFPDLHSELNLSSLELGDSALYFCASSVAGTGYNEQYFGPGTRLTVT.

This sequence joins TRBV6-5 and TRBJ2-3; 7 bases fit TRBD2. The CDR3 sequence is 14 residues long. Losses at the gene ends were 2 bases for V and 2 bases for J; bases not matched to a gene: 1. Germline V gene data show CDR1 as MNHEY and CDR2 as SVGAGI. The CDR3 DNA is TGTGCCAGCAGTTACAGCGGGACCACAGATACGCAGTATTTT. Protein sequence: CASSYSGTTDTQYF.

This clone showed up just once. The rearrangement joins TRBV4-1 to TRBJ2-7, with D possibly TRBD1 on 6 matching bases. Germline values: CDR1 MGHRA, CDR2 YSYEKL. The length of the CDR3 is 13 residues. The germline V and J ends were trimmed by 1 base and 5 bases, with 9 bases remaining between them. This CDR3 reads CASSQVNRDEQYF. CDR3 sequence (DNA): TGCGCCAGCAGCCAAGTCAACAGGGACGAGCAGTACTTC.

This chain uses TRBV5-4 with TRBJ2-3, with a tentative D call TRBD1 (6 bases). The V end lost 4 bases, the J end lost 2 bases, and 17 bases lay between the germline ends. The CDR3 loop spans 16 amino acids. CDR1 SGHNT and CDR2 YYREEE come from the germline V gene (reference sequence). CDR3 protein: CASSMDSVANTDTQYF. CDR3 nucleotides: TGTGCCAGCAGCATGGACAGTGTCGCTAACACAGATACGCAGTATTTT.

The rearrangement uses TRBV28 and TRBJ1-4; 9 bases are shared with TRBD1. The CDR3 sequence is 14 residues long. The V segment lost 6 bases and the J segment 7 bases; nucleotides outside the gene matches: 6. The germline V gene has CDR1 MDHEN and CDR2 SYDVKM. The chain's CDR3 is CASSLQGALEKLFF. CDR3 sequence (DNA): TGTGCCAGCAGCTTACAGGGGGCCCTTGAAAAACTGTTTTTT.

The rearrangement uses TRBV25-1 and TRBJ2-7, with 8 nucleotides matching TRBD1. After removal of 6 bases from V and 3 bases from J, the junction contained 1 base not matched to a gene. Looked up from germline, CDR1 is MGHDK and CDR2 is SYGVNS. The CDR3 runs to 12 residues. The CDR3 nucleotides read TGTGCCAGCAGCGACAGGGGCTACGAGCAGTACTTC. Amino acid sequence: CASSDRGYEQYF.

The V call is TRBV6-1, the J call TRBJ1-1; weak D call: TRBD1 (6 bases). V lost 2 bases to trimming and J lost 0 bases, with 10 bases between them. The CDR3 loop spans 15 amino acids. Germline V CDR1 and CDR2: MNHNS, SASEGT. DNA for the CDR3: TGTGCCAGCAGTGAATGGACAGCCATGAACACTGAAGCTTTCTTT. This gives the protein CASSEWTAMNTEAFF.

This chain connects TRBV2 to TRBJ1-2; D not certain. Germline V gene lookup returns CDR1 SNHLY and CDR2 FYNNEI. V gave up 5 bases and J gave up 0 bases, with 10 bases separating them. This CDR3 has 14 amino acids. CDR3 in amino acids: CASSKGGPNYGYTF. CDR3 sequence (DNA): TGTGCCAGCAGTAAGGGAGGGCCTAACTATGGCTACACCTTC.

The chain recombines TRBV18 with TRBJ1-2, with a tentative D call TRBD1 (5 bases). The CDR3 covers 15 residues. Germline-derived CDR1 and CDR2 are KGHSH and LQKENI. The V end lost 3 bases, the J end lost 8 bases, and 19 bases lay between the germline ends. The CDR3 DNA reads TGTGCCAGCTCACCCCGACAGCCTTCCGGGGGGGGCTACACCTTC. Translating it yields CASSPRQPSGGGYTF. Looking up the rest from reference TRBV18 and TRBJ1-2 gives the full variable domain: NAGVMQNPRHLVRRRGQEARLRCSPMKGHSHVYWYRQLPEEGLKFMVYLQKENIIDESGMPKERFSAEFPKEGPSILRIQQVVRGDSAAYFCASSPRQPSGGGYTFGSGTRLTVV.

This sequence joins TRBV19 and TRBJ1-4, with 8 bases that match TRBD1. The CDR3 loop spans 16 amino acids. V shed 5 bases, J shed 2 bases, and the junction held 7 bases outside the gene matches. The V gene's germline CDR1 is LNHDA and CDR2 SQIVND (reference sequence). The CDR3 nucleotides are TGTGCCAGTAGTCTCGGACAGGGAACCACTAATGAAAAACTGTTTTTT. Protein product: CASSLGQGTTNEKLFF.

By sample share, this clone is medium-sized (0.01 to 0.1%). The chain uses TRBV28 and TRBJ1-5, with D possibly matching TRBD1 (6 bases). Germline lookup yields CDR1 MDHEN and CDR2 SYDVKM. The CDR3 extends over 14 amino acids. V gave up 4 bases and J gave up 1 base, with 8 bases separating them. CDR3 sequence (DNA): TGTGCCAGCAGTTCGGGACACAGCAATCAGCCCCAGCATTTT. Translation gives CASSSGHSNQPQHF.

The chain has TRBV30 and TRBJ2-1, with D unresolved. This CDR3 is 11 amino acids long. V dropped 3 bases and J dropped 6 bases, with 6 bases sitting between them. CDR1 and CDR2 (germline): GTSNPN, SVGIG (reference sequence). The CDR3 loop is CAWRRVNEQFF. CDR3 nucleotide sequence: TGTGCCTGGAGGCGAGTCAATGAGCAGTTCTTC.

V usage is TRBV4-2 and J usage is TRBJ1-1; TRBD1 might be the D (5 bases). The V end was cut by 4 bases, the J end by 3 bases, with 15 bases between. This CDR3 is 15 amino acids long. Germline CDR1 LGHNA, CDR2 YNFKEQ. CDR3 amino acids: CASSPIQVGDTEAFF. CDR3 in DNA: TGTGCCAGCAGCCCGATACAGGTAGGGGACACTGAAGCTTTCTTT.